This is a list of T cell receptor beta chains from one sample in a study of T cells after yellow fever vaccination. In TCRdb, the 5' RACE reads were re-called with MiXCR into one record per CDR3 protein. Here the sample spans 500,000 to 650,000 distinct CDR3 sequences, about a sixth being singletons. Here the sequenced sample was PBMCs, taken about 5 days after the first yellow fever vaccination. The receptors come from a man between 18 and 29 years old who received the YFV17D yellow fever vaccine. CDR3s include the opening cysteine and the closing phenylalanine or tryptophan. D genes are given only for firm matches. Size values are once, few and many counts, or a class for expanded clones, and some rows have none.

. | TRBJ2-5 | TRBV28 | . | CASSYTGRETQYF | TGTGCCAGCAGTTATACAGGGAGAGAGACCCAGTACTTC
few | TRBJ2-5 | TRBV6-6 | . | CASISQEETQYF | TGTGCCAGCATCTCCCAGGAGGAGACCCAGTACTTC
. | TRBJ2-5 | TRBV6-5 | TRBD2 | CASSYPGGGETQYF | TGTGCCAGCAGTTACCCCGGGGGAGGGGAGACCCAGTACTTC
. | TRBJ2-1 | TRBV2 | TRBD2 | CASKIGLAGGHEQFF | TGTGCCAGCAAAATTGGACTAGCGGGGGGGCATGAGCAGTTCTTC
. | TRBJ1-1 | TRBV6-5 | . | CASSYSLDSDSTEAFF | TGTGCCAGCAGTTACTCCCTCGATAGCGATTCAACTGAAGCTTTCTTT
. | TRBJ1-2 | TRBV7-9 | . | CASSLSVAEQTGGYTF | TGTGCCAGCAGCTTGAGTGTGGCAGAGCAAACGGGGGGCTACACCTTC
few | TRBJ2-1 | TRBV7-8 | TRBD2 | CASIGGAMTYNEQFF | TGTGCCAGCATCGGGGGGGCCATGACCTACAATGAGCAGTTCTTC
few | TRBJ1-1 | TRBV5-1 | . | CASSLEGRYTEAFF | TGCGCCAGCAGCCTGGAGGGCAGGTACACTGAAGCTTTCTTT
. | TRBJ2-5 | TRBV5-1 | . | CASSLEGLSVGETQYF | TGCGCCAGCAGCTTGGAGGGACTTTCGGTCGGGGAGACCCAGTACTTC
. | TRBJ2-2 | TRBV4-3 | TRBD2 | CASSPGGSGALNTGELFF | TGCGCCAGCAGCCCCGGGGGGAGCGGGGCTTTGAACACCGGGGAGCTGTTTTTT
. | TRBJ2-3 | TRBV20-1 | TRBD2 | CSARRPSGVTDTQYF | TGCAGTGCTAGGCGGCCTAGCGGGGTCACAGATACGCAGTATTTT
few | TRBJ2-7 | TRBV12-3/TRBV12-4 | TRBD2 | CASRVTSGGEQYF | TGTGCCAGCAGAGTGACTAGCGGGGGCGAGCAGTACTTC
many | TRBJ2-3 | TRBV29-1 | . | CSASDSRTDTQYF | TGCAGCGCGTCTGACAGCCGCACAGATACGCAGTATTTT
. | TRBJ2-4 | TRBV7-2 | . | CASSPAIAKNIQYF | TGTGCCAGCAGCCCGGCAATAGCCAAAAACATTCAGTACTTC
few | TRBJ2-3 | TRBV10-3 | . | CAIAPERTASTDTQYF | TGTGCCATCGCCCCTGAACGGACCGCTAGCACAGATACGCAGTATTTT
. | TRBJ2-5 | TRBV7-9 | TRBD2 | CASSVSGGLQETQYF | TGTGCCAGCAGTGTGAGCGGGGGGCTTCAAGAGACCCAGTACTTC
. | TRBJ2-5 | TRBV4-3 | . | CASSQDGGGVQETQYF | TGCGCCAGCAGCCAAGATGGAGGTGGGGTCCAAGAGACCCAGTACTTC
. | TRBJ1-4 | TRBV7-9 | . | CASSPGRINEKLFF | TGTGCCAGCAGCCCGGGACGGATTAATGAAAAACTGTTTTTT
many | TRBJ2-3 | TRBV6-5 | TRBD2 | CASSSVRSGGRIDTQYF | TGTGCCAGCAGTTCCGTCCGGAGCGGGGGAAGGATAGATACGCAGTATTTT
. | TRBJ1-2 | TRBV5-1 | TRBD1 | CASSQDRVKGYTF | TGCGCCAGCAGCCAGGACAGGGTGAAAGGCTACACCTTC
many | TRBJ2-1 | TRBV15 | . | CATSEPVWVRRGEQFF | TGTGCCACCAGCGAACCAGTTTGGGTTAGAAGGGGTGAGCAGTTCTTC
. | TRBJ1-1 | TRBV20-1 | . | CSASRTLKTGGAFF | TGCAGTGCTAGTCGGACTCTCAAGACAGGAGGGGCTTTCTTT
few | TRBJ2-4 | TRBV4-3 | . | CASSQVEAGKNIQYF | TGCGCCAGCAGCCAAGTGGAAGCCGGGAAAAACATTCAGTACTTC
few | TRBJ2-6 | TRBV4-1 | . | CASSQGQMPYSGANVLTF | TGCGCCAGCAGCCAAGGACAGATGCCCTATTCTGGGGCCAACGTCCTGACTTTC
. | TRBJ2-7 | TRBV5-8 | TRBD1 | CASGFGYGTDYEQYF | TGTGCCAGCGGTTTCGGATACGGGACAGACTACGAGCAGTACTTC
once | TRBJ2-5 | TRBV5-1 | . | CASRAGATVQETQYF | TGCGCCAGCAGGGCAGGGGCGACCGTACAAGAGACCCAGTACTTC
. | TRBJ1-2 | TRBV5-1 | . | CASSLFEQTYGYTF | TGCGCCAGCAGCTTATTTGAACAAACCTATGGCTACACCTTC
. | TRBJ1-2 | TRBV4-1 | TRBD1 | CASSQGTGNTYGYTF | TGCGCCAGCAGCCAAGGGACAGGAAATACCTATGGCTACACCTTC
. | TRBJ1-1 | TRBV28 | . | CASLDVGREAFF | TGTGCCAGCCTTGATGTCGGACGTGAAGCTTTCTTT
. | TRBJ2-3 | TRBV20-1 | . | CCASVRALTSTDTQYF | TGCTGTGCTAGTGTCCGGGCCCTCACTAGCACAGATACGCAGTATTTT
. | TRBJ2-3 | TRBV6-1 | TRBD2 | CASRGGLAVRTDTQYF | TGTGCCAGCAGGGGGGGACTAGCGGTCCGCACAGATACGCAGTATTTT
. | TRBJ2-3 | TRBV7-9 | . | CASNPSLTDTQYF | TGTGCCAGCAACCCAAGCTTGACAGATACGCAGTATTTT
many | TRBJ1-3 | TRBV5-1 | . | CASSFAGPSSGNTIYF | TGCGCCAGCAGCTTTGCAGGACCGAGCTCTGGAAACACCATATATTTT
. | TRBJ2-2 | TRBV18 | . | CASSLNREETGELFF | TGTGCCAGCTCACTGAACAGGGAGGAGACCGGGGAGCTGTTTTTT
. | TRBJ1-1 | TRBV6-5 | . | CASSYSGTVNTEAFF | TGTGCCAGCAGTTATTCCGGGACGGTGAACACTGAAGCTTTCTTT
few | TRBJ2-1 | TRBV12-3/TRBV12-4 | TRBD2 | CASRPQLAGYHNEQFF | TGTGCCAGCAGGCCCCAACTAGCGGGGTACCACAATGAGCAGTTCTTC
. | TRBJ2-4 | TRBV11-2 | . | CASSLVGRVVAKNIQYF | TGTGCCAGCAGCTTAGTTGGGCGGGTTGTAGCCAAAAACATTCAGTACTTC
few | TRBJ2-1 | TRBV20-1 | TRBD2 | CSALRLAGPLLSYNEQFF | TGCAGTGCTCTCAGACTAGCGGGTCCCCTCCTCTCCTACAATGAGCAGTTCTTC
. | TRBJ2-1 | TRBV15 | TRBD2 | CATSRDPRGGSYNEQFF | TGTGCCACCAGCAGAGATCCGCGGGGGGGCTCCTACAATGAGCAGTTCTTC
. | TRBJ1-5 | TRBV25-1 | . | CASSGQTFNQPQHF | TGTGCCAGCAGTGGACAAACCTTTAATCAGCCCCAGCATTTT
few | TRBJ2-1 | TRBV6-1 | TRBD1 | CASSRGQGNYNEQFF | TGTGCCAGCAGCAGGGGACAGGGGAACTACAATGAGCAGTTCTTC
. | TRBJ2-3 | TRBV11-3 | TRBD2 | CASSSRGGALDTQYF | TGTGCCAGCAGCTCTCGCGGGGGGGCCTTAGATACGCAGTATTTT